Shown below are 15 T cell receptor beta chains from a single sample sequenced in a study of graft-versus-host responses after intestinal transplantation. Antigens of these TCRs are unknown. The table came from immunoSEQ multiplex PCR; TCRdb's copy has only in-frame clones and leaves some out. The sample lists roughly 96,000 clones, 90% to 95% occurring once. The specimen comprised unstimulated CD8+ T cells sorted from spleen or lymph node cells, sampled before intestinal transplant. These TCRs come from a human donor who received an intestinal transplant.

The chain carries TRBV28 and TRBJ1-2; unclear D gene. The CDR3 is 13 amino acids. The germline V and J ends were trimmed by 3 bases and 4 bases, with 9 bases remaining between them. Germline CDR1 is MDHEN and CDR2 is SYDVKM. CDR3 coding DNA: TGTGCCAGCAGTTTTCGGGGTCTCTATGGCTACACCTTC. This sequence encodes CASSFRGLYGYTF.

The rearrangement links TRBV14 to TRBJ1-1; no definite D call. Trimming stripped 4 bases from V and 1 base from J, with 7 bases between. Germline-derived CDR1 and CDR2 are SGHDN and FVKESK. The length of the CDR3 is 13 residues. The CDR3 is CASSPRGNTEAFF. CDR3 coding DNA: TGTGCCAGCAGCCCCCGGGGGAACACTGAAGCTTTCTTT.

The chain recombines TRBV28 with TRBJ2-7; the match to TRBD2 covers 8 bases. The CDR3 covers 17 residues. The V gene's germline CDR1 is MDHEN and CDR2 SYDVKM. Trimming removed 5 bases from V and 0 bases from J; junction bases left unmatched: 12. This CDR3 reads CASSPTSGEGYSYEQYF. The CDR3 DNA is TGTGCCAGCAGTCCTACTAGCGGAGAGGGGTACTCCTACGAGCAGTACTTC.

The chain is built from TRBV5-1 and TRBJ2-1, with a weak D call TRBD1 (6 bases). The CDR3 spans 14 residues. The ends were cut back, 4 bases at V and 5 bases at J, with 13 bases in the middle. The V gene's germline CDR1 is SGHRS and CDR2 YFSETQ. CDR3 sequence (DNA): TGCGCCAGCAGCCCCCCAGGGGCCAACAATGAGCAGTTCTTC. Translation: CASSPPGANNEQFF.

This clone was seen only a few times. DNA for the CDR3: TGTGCCTGGAGAGGGGTGGGCAGGAATCAGCCCCAGCATTTT. As protein: CAWRGVGRNQPQHF. The chain combines TRBV30 with TRBJ1-5; D may be TRBD1 (5 bases). Trimming shortened V by 3 bases and J by 4 bases, and 13 bases separated the two germline ends. Germline values: CDR1 GTSNPN, CDR2 SVGIG (reference sequence). The CDR3 runs 14 residues.

CDR3 amino acids: CASSGEFTDTQYF. The DNA for the CDR3 is TGTGCCAGCTCAGGGGAGTTCACAGATACGCAGTATTTT. V usage is TRBV18 and J usage is TRBJ2-3; D is perhaps TRBD2 (5 bases). CDR3 size: 13 residues. Per the germline V gene, CDR1 is KGHSH and CDR2 is LQKENI. With 5 bases removed from V and 2 bases from J, the gap between germline ends came to 8 bases.

This chain joins TRBV19 and TRBJ2-3; D unclear. V dropped 3 bases and J dropped 5 bases, with 9 bases sitting between them. The CDR3 runs to 13 residues. The germline CDR1 and CDR2 sequences are LNHDA and SQIVND (reference sequence). CDR3 in amino acids: CASSISGLDTQYF. The CDR3 DNA reads as TGTGCCAGTAGTATTTCTGGCCTAGATACGCAGTATTTT.

The chain recombines TRBV7-2 with TRBJ1-5; 9 positions match TRBD1. CDR1 SGHTA and CDR2 FQGNSA come from the germline V gene. V trimming: 5 bases; J trimming: 0 bases; junction bases outside the gene matches: 5. The CDR3 is made up of 16 amino acids. The CDR3 loop is CASSPGTGYSNQPQHF. The CDR3 DNA reads as TGTGCCAGCAGCCCGGGGACAGGGTATAGCAATCAGCCCCAGCATTTT.

The rearrangement links TRBV14 to TRBJ2-1, with 9 bases that match TRBD1. J gave up 0 bases and V 1 base, and 10 bases lay outside the gene matches. Germline CDR1 is SGHDN and CDR2 is FVKESK. The CDR3 length is 19 residues. The CDR3 sequence: CASSQVRTGVSSSYNEQFF. The CDR3 bases are TGTGCCAGCAGCCAAGTTAGGACAGGGGTCTCTAGCTCCTACAATGAGCAGTTCTTC.

The V and J genes are TRBV19 and TRBJ2-1; 13 nucleotides match TRBD2. Trimming removed 4 bases from V and 8 bases from J; junction bases left unmatched: 5. The CDR3 is 15 residues long. Germline V CDR1 and CDR2: LNHDA, SQIVND (reference sequence). The CDR3 DNA sequence: TGTGCCAGTAGTAGCCGGACTAGCGGGAGAGATGAGCAGTTCTTC. Translated: CASSSRTSGRDEQFF.

The chain is built from TRBV6-6 and TRBJ2-5; D might be TRBD1 (6 bases). The DNA matches TRBJ2-7 better at its end, which makes the J call doubtful. The CDR3 has 12 amino acids. Per germline, CDR1 MNHNY and CDR2 SVGAGI (reference sequence). The CDR3 here is CATSRDTYEQYF. Here the CDR3 DNA reads TGTGCCACCTCTCGGGACACCTACGAGCAGTACTTC.

J is TRBJ2-1 and V is TRBV9; 8 bases fit TRBD2. The junction had 4 bases not matched to a gene; V was cut back by 0 bases and J by 2 bases. The CDR3 spans 16 residues. Germline assignment: CDR1 SGDLS and CDR2 YYNGEE. The CDR3 region has the DNA TGTGCCAGCAGCGTAGGGGGACTAGTTACCTACAATGAGCAGTTCTTC. It specifies CASSVGGLVTYNEQFF.

V and J are TRBV27 and TRBJ2-7; TRBD2 is a possible D gene (5 bases). Germline V gene lookup returns CDR1 MNHEY and CDR2 SMNVEV (reference sequence). V was shortened by 7 bases and J by 4 bases, with 8 bases between the two germline ends. The CDR3 has 11 amino acids. The DNA of the CDR3 is TGTGCCAGCATAAGCGGTTACGAGCAGTACTTC. It encodes CASISGYEQYF.

The V call is TRBV11-2, the J call TRBJ1-5; D is unresolved. CDR1 is SGHAT and CDR2 is FQNNGV in the germline V gene. Trimming stripped 4 bases from V and 9 bases from J, with 13 bases between. The CDR3 loop spans 13 amino acids. CDR3 nucleotide sequence: TGTGCCAGCAGCTACCAACCACGCGCGCCCCAGCATTTT. It encodes CASSYQPRAPQHF.

Notes on this clone: The sample carries other DNA sequences with the same CDR3. V usage is TRBV4-1 and J usage is TRBJ2-7; D possibly corresponds to TRBD2 (6 bases). The CDR3 length is 15 residues. Germline V gene lookup returns CDR1 MGHRA and CDR2 YSYEKL. V was clipped by 1 base and J by 0 bases, with 10 bases between them. The CDR3 sequence: CASSQVGGSSYEQYF. DNA for the CDR3: TGCGCCAGCAGCCAAGTTGGAGGGAGCTCCTACGAGCAGTACTTC.